This T cell receptor beta chain emerged from a study of radiotherapy plus CTLA-4 blockade in lung cancer. The wider study: For roughly 19% of patients, objective responses occurred, and about 34% had disease control. Study observations and caveats: Tumor-derived TCR clones expanded in blood after radiotherapy plus ipilimumab.

The CDR3 consists of 16 residues. V shed 3 bases, J shed 9 bases, and the junction held 14 bases outside the gene matches. Germline loops: CDR1 MDHEN, CDR2 SYDVKM. The data were produced by immunoSEQ multiplex PCR, yet TCRdb's version contains in-frame clones alone and is incomplete. The repertoire holds more than 95,000 clones, with under 85% as singletons. Focal radiation plus CTLA-4 blockade with ipilimumab was administered to patients who had chemo-refractory metastatic non-small-cell lung cancer. For this clone: The antigen is unknown.

Material: peripheral blood, obtained from a patient treated with radiotherapy plus ipilimumab. The receptor comes from a human donor with non-small cell lung cancer who had a partial response to radiotherapy plus ipilimumab. Some clones in this sample may be carry-over from other donors' samples. The rearrangement joins TRBV28 to TRBJ2-4; 7 bases align to TRBD1. CDR3 residues: CASSFPQGRQGGIQYF. The CDR3 region has the DNA TGTGCCAGCAGTTTTCCACAAGGTCGACAGGGTGGCATTCAGTACTTC.